This T cell receptor (beta chain) comes out of a study of blood T cell repertoires in COVID-19. Study details: Nucleic acid was either cDNA or gDNA, and it came from T cells, B-cell-depleted T cells, or PBMCs.

Living in 25 or so US areas, the participants were between roughly 18 and 90 years of age. Profiling relied on immunoSEQ multiplex PCR, and the TCRdb table lists in-frame clones only, not all of them. Of over 150,000 clones in the sample, more than 80% were seen once. Only one count was recorded for this clone. Sequenced material: PBMCs or T cells enriched from blood (not recorded which). The source of this sequence is a middle-aged man who had recovered from COVID-19.

CDR3 nucleotide sequence: TGCGCCAGCAGCCCTGGAGATGAAAAACTGTTTTTT. Translated, it gives CASSPGDEKLFF. The chain has TRBV5-1 and TRBJ1-4; no definite D call. Germline values: CDR1 SGHRS, CDR2 YFSETQ. The CDR3 sequence is 12 residues long. V lost 4 bases and J lost 6, with 7 bases in between.